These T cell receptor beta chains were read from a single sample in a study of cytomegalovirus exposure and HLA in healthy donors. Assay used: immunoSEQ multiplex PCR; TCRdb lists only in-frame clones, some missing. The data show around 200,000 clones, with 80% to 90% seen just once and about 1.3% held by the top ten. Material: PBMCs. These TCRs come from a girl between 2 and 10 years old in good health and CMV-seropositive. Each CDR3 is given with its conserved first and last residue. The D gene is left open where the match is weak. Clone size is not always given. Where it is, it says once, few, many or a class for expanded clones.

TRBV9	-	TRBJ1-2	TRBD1	CASSTRGLGYTF	TGTGCCAGCAGCACGAGGGGGCTTGGCTACACCTTC
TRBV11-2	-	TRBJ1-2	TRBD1	CASSLDGTGEGYTF	TGTGCCAGCAGCTTAGATGGGACAGGGGAAGGCTACACCTTC
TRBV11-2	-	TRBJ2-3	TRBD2	CASSQPRTSGNTDTQYF	TGTGCCAGCAGCCAACCCCGGACTAGCGGGAACACAGATACGCAGTATTTT
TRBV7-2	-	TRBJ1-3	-	CASSLGRGRGNTIYF	TGTGCCAGCAGCTTAGGCAGGGGCCGGGGAAACACCATATATTTT
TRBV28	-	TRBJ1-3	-	CATEVERDSRNTIYF	TGTGCCACCGAGGTCGAGAGGGATTCCCGAAACACCATATATTTT
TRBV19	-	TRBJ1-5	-	CASIRGAGSNQPQHF	TGTGCCAGTATAAGGGGCGCGGGGAGCAATCAGCCCCAGCATTTT
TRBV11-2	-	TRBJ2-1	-	CASSPTSLNEQFF	TGTGCCAGCAGCCCAACTTCCTTGAATGAGCAGTTCTTC
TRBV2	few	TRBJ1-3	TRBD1	CASSGYRTRRTNRGLSWGNTIYF	TGTGCCAGCAGTGGATACCGAACCCGACGAACCAACAGGGGGCTATCTTGGGGAAACACCATATATTTT
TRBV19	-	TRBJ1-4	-	CASSIGGAVNEKLFF	TGTGCCAGTAGTATAGGGGGCGCGGTTAATGAAAAACTGTTTTTT
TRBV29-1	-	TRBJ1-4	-	CTQREGEKLFF	TGCACCCAACGGGAGGGTGAAAAACTGTTTTTT
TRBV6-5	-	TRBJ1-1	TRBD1	CASSRTGGLNTEAFF	TGTGCCAGCAGTCGGACAGGGGGTCTGAACACTGAAGCTTTCTTT
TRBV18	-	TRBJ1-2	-	CASSPNTGREDGYTF	TGTGCCAGCTCACCCAATACAGGGAGAGAAGATGGCTACACCTTC
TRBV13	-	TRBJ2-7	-	CASSLGYYEQYF	TGTGCCAGCAGCTTAGGGTACTACGAGCAGTACTTC
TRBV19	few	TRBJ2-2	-	CATETVANTGELFF	TGTGCCACTGAGACTGTAGCGAACACCGGGGAGCTGTTTTTT
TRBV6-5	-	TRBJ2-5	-	CASRQGETQYF	TGTGCCAGCAGGCAGGGAGAGACCCAGTACTTC
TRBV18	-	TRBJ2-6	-	CASSPTVTGANVLTF	TGTGCCAGCTCACCGACAGTGACTGGGGCCAACGTCCTGACTTTC
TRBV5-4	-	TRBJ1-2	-	CASSTRVSENYGYTF	TGTGCCAGCAGCACCAGGGTATCAGAGAACTATGGCTACACCTTC
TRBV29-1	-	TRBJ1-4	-	CSASKWGRTNEKLFF	TGCAGCGCGAGCAAATGGGGCAGAACCAATGAAAAACTGTTTTTT
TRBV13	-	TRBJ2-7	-	CASSSPGETYEQYF	TGTGCCAGCAGCTCTCCGGGGGAAACCTACGAGCAGTACTTC
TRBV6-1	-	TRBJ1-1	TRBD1	CASSPRGLNTEAFF	TGTGCCAGCAGTCCCAGGGGGCTGAACACTGAAGCTTTCTTT
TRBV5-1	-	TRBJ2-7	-	CASSLQGRYEQYF	TGCGCCAGCAGCTTACAGGGTCGCTACGAGCAGTACTTC
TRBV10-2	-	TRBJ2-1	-	CARGMRGGRDNEQFF	TGCGCCCGCGGGATGAGGGGGGGCCGCGACAATGAGCAGTTCTTC
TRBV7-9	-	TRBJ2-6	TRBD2	CASSNRLADAGSGANVLTF	TGTGCCAGCAGCAACCGACTAGCGGACGCCGGCTCTGGGGCCAACGTCCTGACTTTC
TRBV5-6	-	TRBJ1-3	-	CASSFGSGYSGNTIYF	TGTGCCAGCAGCTTCGGGAGCGGCTACTCTGGAAACACCATATATTTT
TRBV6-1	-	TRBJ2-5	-	CASSEKWEELSQETQYF	TGTGCCAGCAGTGAAAAGTGGGAGGAGCTATCACAAGAGACCCAGTACTTC
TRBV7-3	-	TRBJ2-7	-	CASSLFNEQYF	TGTGCCAGCAGCTTATTTAACGAGCAGTACTTC
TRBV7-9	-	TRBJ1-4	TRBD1	CASSLVDRENEKLFF	TGTGCCAGCAGCTTAGTTGACAGGGAGAATGAAAAACTGTTTTTT
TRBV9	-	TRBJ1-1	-	CASSVGTEMNTEAFF	TGTGCCAGCAGCGTAGGAACAGAGATGAACACTGAAGCTTTCTTT
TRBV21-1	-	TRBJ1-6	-	CASREAWGQVNSPLHF	TGTGCCAGCAGAGAGGCCTGGGGACAGGTTAATTCACCCCTCCACTTT
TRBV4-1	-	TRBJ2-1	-	CASSPSGTSYNEQFF	TGCGCCAGCAGCCCCAGCGGAACCTCCTACAATGAGCAGTTCTTC
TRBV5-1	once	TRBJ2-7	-	CASSPPARYPNYEQYF	TGCGCCAGCAGCCCTCCCGCCCGGTACCCGAACTACGAGCAGTACTTC
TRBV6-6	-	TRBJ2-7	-	CASSYPPRDTSYEQYF	TGTGCCAGCAGTTACCCCCCCCGGGACACCTCCTACGAGCAGTACTTC
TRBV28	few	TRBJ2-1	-	CASRLAGRNEQFF	TGTGCCAGCAGGTTGGCAGGGCGGAATGAGCAGTTCTTC
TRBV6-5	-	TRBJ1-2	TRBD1	CASSSVSPDRVCGYTF	TGTGCCAGCAGTTCCGTCTCCCCGGACAGGGTGTGTGGCTACACCTTC
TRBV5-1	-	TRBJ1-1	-	CASRRENTEAFF	TGCGCCAGCAGGAGGGAGAACACTGAAGCTTTCTTT
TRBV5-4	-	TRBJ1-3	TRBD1	CASSFDRAGNTIYF	TGTGCCAGCAGCTTCGACAGGGCTGGAAACACCATATATTTT
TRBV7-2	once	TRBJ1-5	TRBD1	CASSSKTGSRNQPQHF	TGTGCCAGCAGCTCAAAGACAGGGAGCAGGAATCAGCCCCAGCATTTT
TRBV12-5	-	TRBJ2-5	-	CASGLQRRGSETQYF	TGTGCTAGTGGTTTACAGCGCCGAGGGTCAGAGACCCAGTACTTC
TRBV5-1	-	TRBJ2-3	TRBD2	CASAPPQREAHLGTDTQYF	TGCGCCAGTGCACCCCCGCAGCGGGAGGCCCACCTCGGCACAGATACGCAGTATTTT
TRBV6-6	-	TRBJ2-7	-	CASSSQGYEQYF	TGTGCCAGCAGTTCCCAGGGTTACGAGCAGTACTTC
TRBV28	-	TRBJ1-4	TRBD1	CASSSPEGRAGGKLFF	TGTGCCAGCAGTTCCCCAGAGGGAAGAGCAGGGGGAAAACTGTTTTTT
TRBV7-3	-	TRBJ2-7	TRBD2	CASSSPASGERGEQYF	TGTGCCAGCAGCTCTCCGGCTAGCGGGGAGCGGGGGGAGCAGTACTTC
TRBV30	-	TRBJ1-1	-	CAWSVVGAGTEAFF	TGTGCCTGGAGTGTAGTGGGGGCAGGCACTGAAGCTTTCTTT
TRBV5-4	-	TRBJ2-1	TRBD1	CASSLGQGTYNEQFF	TGTGCCAGCAGCTTGGGACAGGGTACTTACAATGAGCAGTTCTTC
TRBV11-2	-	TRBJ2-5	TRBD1	CASSSYTGTEETQYF	TGTGCCAGCAGCTCGTACACCGGGACAGAAGAGACCCAGTACTTC
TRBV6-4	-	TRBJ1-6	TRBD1	CASSGQGRWLDSPLHF	TGTGCCAGCAGTGGACAGGGTCGCTGGCTTGATTCACCCCTCCACTTT
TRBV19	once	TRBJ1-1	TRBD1	CASSIDQGQRNTEAFF	TGTGCCAGTAGTATAGATCAGGGACAGAGGAACACTGAAGCTTTCTTT
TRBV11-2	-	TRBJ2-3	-	CASSFRQDTDTQYF	TGTGCCAGCAGCTTCCGACAGGACACAGATACGCAGTATTTT
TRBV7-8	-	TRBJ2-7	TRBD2	CASRGLAGGMVYEQYF	TGTGCCAGCCGAGGACTAGCGGGAGGAATGGTTTACGAGCAGTACTTC